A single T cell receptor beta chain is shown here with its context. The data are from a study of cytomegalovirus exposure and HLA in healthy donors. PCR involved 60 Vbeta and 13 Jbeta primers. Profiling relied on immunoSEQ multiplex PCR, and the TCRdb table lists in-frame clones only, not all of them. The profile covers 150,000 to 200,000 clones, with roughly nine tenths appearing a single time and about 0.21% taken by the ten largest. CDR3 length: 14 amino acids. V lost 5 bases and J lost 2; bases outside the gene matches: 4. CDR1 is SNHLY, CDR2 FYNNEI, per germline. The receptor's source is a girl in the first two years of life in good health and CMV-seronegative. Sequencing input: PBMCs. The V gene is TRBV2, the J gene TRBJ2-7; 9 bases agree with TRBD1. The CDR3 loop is CASSTGTGPYEQYF. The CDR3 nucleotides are TGTGCCAGCAGTACCGGGACAGGGCCCTACGAGCAGTACTTC.